Presented here are 5 T cell receptor beta chains from one specimen sequenced in a study of T cells in Graves' hyperthyroidism and ophthalmopathy. Amplified TCR beta CDR3 regions came from RNA transcripts. The TCR CDR3 was amplified in a first-round RT-PCR using the HTBI primer set. TCRdb reanalysed the multiplex PCR reads using MiXCR and keeps one entry per CDR3 protein. The table has about 350,000 distinct CDR3 sequences, 13% to 15% seen once. The specimen sequenced was blood. All receptors come from a woman aged 55-75 years with Graves' ophthalmopathy.

This clonotype occurred many times. For the CDR3, the DNA is TGTGCCAGCAGCCGAGGGGACGGAGAGACCCAGTACTTC. It codes for CASSRGDGETQYF. The chain links TRBV3-1 to TRBJ2-5; the D call may be TRBD1 or TRBD2 (5 bases each). Trimming shortened V by 4 bases and J by 4 bases, and 10 bases separated the two germline ends. This CDR3 is 13 amino acids long. Per germline, CDR1 LGHDT and CDR2 YNNKEL (reference sequence).

This clonotype appeared many times. This rearrangement joins TRBV28 to TRBJ2-7; D ambiguous. Germline-derived CDR1 and CDR2 are MDHEN and SYDVKM. V lost 4 bases to trimming and J lost 2 bases, with 18 bases between them. The CDR3 is made up of 16 amino acids. CDR3 sequence (DNA): TGTGCCAGCAGTTCGCCTAGAAGTAGTCGGACCTACGAGCAGTACTTC. Its translation is CASSSPRSSRTYEQYF.

About this clonotype itself: A single base separates this from a much larger clone, so it may be a read error. The genes are TRBV6-2 or TRBV6-3 and TRBJ2-7; TRBD1 matches 10 bases. This CDR3 spans 13 amino acids. Germline V lookup: CDR1 MNHEY, CDR2 SVGEGT. The ends lost 8 bases at V and 6 bases at J; junction bases unmatched: 7. CDR3 nucleotides: TGTGCCAGCCGGGACAGGGGCAGCTGCGAGCAGTACTTC. This encodes CASRDRGSCEQYF.

This clonotype was seen a handful of times. The CDR3 coding sequence is TGTGCCAGCAGCCCGAACCGACAGGGGGGCGCCGGGGAGCTGTTTTTT. As protein: CASSPNRQGGAGELFF. The chain joins TRBV7-2 to TRBJ2-2; 9 bases match TRBD1. Germline V gene data show CDR1 as SGHTA and CDR2 as FQGNSA. The CDR3 runs to 16 residues. The junction had 10 bases not matched to a gene; V was cut back by 5 bases and J by 6 bases. Complete variable domain (other parts from reference TRBV7-2 and TRBJ2-2): GAGVSQSPSNKVTEKGKDVELRCDPISGHTALYWYRQSLGQGLEFLIYFQGNSAPDKSGLPSDRFSAERTGGSVSTLTIQRTQQEDSAVYLCASSPNRQGGAGELFFGEGSRLTVL.

This clonotype turned up a few times. V and J are TRBV5-4 and TRBJ2-5; perhaps TRBD1 as D (7 bases). The CDR3 is 14 amino acids. Germline loops: CDR1 SGHNT, CDR2 YYREEE (reference sequence). Trimming pared 4 bases from V and 5 bases from J, leaving 15 bases between. CDR3 loop: CASSTGQEGETQYF. CDR3 bases: TGTGCCAGCAGCACCGGACAGGAGGGGGAGACCCAGTACTTC.